The source of this T cell receptor (beta chain) is a study of T cell changes during pregnancy in multiple sclerosis. Method: immunoSEQ multiplex PCR; TCRdb's copy keeps in-frame clones and lacks some. The sample holds some 40,000 clones; approximately 90% are singletons and the top ten take about 4%. J gave up 2 bases and V 0 bases, and 8 bases lay outside the gene matches. Germline CDR1 is MNHEY and CDR2 is SMNVEV (reference sequence). The CDR3 has 19 amino acids. The TCR originated in a female donor with multiple sclerosis, enrolled in a pregnancy study. The specimen comprised CD8+ T cells from peripheral blood mononuclear cells, sampled in the first trimester of pregnancy. The J gene is TRBJ2-3, the V gene TRBV27; 13 bases align to TRBD2. The CDR3 loop is CASSLSSGTSGVITDTQYF. The CDR3 DNA reads as TGTGCCAGCAGTTTATCGTCCGGGACTAGCGGGGTAATCACAGATACGCAGTATTTT.